These T cell receptor beta chains were read from a single sample in a study of shared clonotypes between healthy human individuals. TCRdb keeps only in-frame clones here, not all; method: immunoSEQ multiplex PCR. The profile shows just over 2,000,000 clones, about 95% of them singletons. Sequencing was done on a sample of naive CD8+ T cells sorted from blood. The receptors come from a young man in good health. Both conserved end residues are trimmed from each CDR3. Clone sizes are given selectively: once, few, many, or a class where the clone is expanded.

abundance,v_gene,CDR3aa
NA,TRBV18,ASSPRQGAKDEQY
NA,TRBV6-1,ASSEAGQETQY
NA,TRBV28,ASSLPRNEQF
once,TRBV9,ASSVAGSYNEQF
NA,TRBV30,AWSVAYEQY
NA,TRBV11-2,ASNHLGGNDNEQF
once,TRBV11-1,ASSWGGGAQETQY
once,TRBV7-9,ASRDLQAMTSTDTQY
NA,TRBV9,ASSVDRAVGEQY
NA,TRBV27,ASSFNSFNEQF
NA,TRBV7-9,ASSLVSYNEQF